This T cell receptor (beta chain) was captured by sequencing in a study of blood T cell repertoires in COVID-19. About the research overall: From the United States, Italy and Spain came samples of acute and convalescent COVID-19. PBMCs, B-cell-depleted T cells, or T cells were the source of the cDNA or gDNA that made up the material.

Original methodology: Amplifying reference gene primers gave estimates of nucleated cell counts. The method was immunoSEQ multiplex PCR; TCRdb's version includes in-frame clones alone and lacks a portion of them. V, J and clone size derive from that table, while D and trimming were established from the DNA sequence. The table includes 65,000 to 70,000 clones, roughly 79% detected once. The germline gives CDR1 SEHNR, CDR2 FQNEAQ (reference sequence). The CDR3 consists of 12 residues. Trimming pared 11 bases from V and 9 bases from J, leaving 17 bases between. Source material: peripheral blood. This TCR derives from a woman aged 55 to 70 with acute or convalescent COVID-19. The J gene is TRBJ2-1, the V gene TRBV7-9; D possibly corresponds to TRBD2 (6 bases). CDR3 amino acids: CASPWGVSEQFF. As DNA, the CDR3 is TGTGCCTCCCCGTGGGGGGTCTCTGAGCAGTTCTTC.